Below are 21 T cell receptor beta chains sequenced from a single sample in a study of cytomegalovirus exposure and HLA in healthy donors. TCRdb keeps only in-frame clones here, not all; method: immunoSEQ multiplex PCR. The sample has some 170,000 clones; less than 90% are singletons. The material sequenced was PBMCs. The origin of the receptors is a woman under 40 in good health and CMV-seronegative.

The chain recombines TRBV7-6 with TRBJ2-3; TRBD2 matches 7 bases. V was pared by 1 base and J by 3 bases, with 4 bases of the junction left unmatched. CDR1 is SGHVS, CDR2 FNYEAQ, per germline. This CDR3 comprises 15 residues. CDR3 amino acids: CASSLGGGRTDTQYF. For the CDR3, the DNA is TGTGCCAGCAGCTTAGGGGGGGGTCGGACAGATACGCAGTATTTT.

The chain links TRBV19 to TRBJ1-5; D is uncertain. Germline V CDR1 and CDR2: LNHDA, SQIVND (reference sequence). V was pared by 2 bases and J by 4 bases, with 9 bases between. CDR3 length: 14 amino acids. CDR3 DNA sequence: TGTGCCAGTAGTATAATACGGAAGAATCAGCCCCAGCATTTT. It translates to CASSIIRKNQPQHF.

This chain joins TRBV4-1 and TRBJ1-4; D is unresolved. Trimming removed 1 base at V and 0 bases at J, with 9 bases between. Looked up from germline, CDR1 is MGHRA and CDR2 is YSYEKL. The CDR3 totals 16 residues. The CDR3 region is CASSQVQVATNEKLFF. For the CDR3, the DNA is TGCGCCAGCAGCCAAGTCCAAGTCGCAACTAATGAAAAACTGTTTTTT.

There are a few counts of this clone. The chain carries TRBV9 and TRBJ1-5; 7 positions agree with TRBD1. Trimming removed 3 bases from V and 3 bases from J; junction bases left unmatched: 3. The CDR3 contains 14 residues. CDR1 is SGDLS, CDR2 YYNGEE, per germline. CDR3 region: CASSAGTANQPQHF. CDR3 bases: TGTGCCAGCAGCGCGGGGACAGCCAATCAGCCCCAGCATTTT. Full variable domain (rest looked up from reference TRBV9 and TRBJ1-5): DSGVTQTPKHLITATGQRVTLRCSPRSGDLSVYWYQQSLDQGLQFLIQYYNGEERAKGNILERFSAQQFPDLHSELNLSSLELGDSALYFCASSAGTANQPQHFGDGTRLSIL.

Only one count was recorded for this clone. CDR3 region: CASSPGRYEQYF. For the CDR3, the DNA is TGTGCCAGCAGCCCTGGAAGGTACGAGCAGTACTTC. This chain joins TRBV5-6 and TRBJ2-7; no firm D call. The CDR3 consists of 12 residues. Trimming removed 4 bases from V and 4 bases from J, with 9 bases in between. The germline V gene has CDR1 SGHDT and CDR2 YYEEEE.

As DNA, the CDR3 is TGTGCCAGCAGTGCGACCCCAGGGAGGAATCAGCCCCAGCATTTT. It translates to CASSATPGRNQPQHF. The V call is TRBV2, the J call TRBJ1-5, with a weak D call TRBD1 (5 bases). This CDR3 is 15 amino acids long. The V gene's germline CDR1 is SNHLY and CDR2 FYNNEI. Trimming shortened V by 4 bases and J by 4 bases, and 14 bases separated the two germline ends.

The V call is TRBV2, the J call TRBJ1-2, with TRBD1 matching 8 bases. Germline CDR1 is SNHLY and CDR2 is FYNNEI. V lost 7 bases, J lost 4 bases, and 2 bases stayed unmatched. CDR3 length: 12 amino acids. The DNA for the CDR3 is TGTGCCAGCACTACAGGGGGCTATGGCTACACCTTC. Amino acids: CASTTGGYGYTF.

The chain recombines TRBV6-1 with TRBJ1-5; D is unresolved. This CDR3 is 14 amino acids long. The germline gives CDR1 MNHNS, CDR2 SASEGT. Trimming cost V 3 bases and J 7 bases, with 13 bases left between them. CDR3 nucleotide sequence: TGTGCCAGCAGTGAGGGGAGGTTCCTACAGCCCCAGCATTTT. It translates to CASSEGRFLQPQHF.

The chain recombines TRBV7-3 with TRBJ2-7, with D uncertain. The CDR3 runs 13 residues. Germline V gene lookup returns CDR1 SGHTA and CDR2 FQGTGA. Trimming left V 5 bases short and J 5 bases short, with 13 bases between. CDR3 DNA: TGTGCCAGCAGCCCTAATCCGGGCGACGAGCAGTACTTC. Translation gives CASSPNPGDEQYF.

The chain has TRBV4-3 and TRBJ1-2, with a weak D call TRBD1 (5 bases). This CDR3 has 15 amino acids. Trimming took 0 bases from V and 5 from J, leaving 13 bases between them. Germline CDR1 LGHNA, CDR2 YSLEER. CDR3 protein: CASSQDWKGPYGYTF. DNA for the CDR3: TGCGCCAGCAGCCAAGACTGGAAGGGGCCTTATGGCTACACCTTC.

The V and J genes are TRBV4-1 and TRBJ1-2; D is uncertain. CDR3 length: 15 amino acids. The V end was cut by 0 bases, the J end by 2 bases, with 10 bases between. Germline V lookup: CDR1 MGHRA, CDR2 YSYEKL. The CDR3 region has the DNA TGCGCCAGCAGCCAAGACGCCGGGGAGAACTATGGCTACACCTTC. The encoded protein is CASSQDAGENYGYTF.

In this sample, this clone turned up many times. For the CDR3, the DNA is TGTGCCAGTAGTATTGTACAGGGTGGCTACACCTTC. Amino acids: CASSIVQGGYTF. V is TRBV19 and J is TRBJ1-2; weak D call: TRBD1 (6 bases). Trimming shortened V by 3 bases and J by 7 bases, and 9 bases separated the two germline ends. The CDR3 loop spans 12 amino acids. Germline CDR1 and CDR2: LNHDA and SQIVND (reference sequence).

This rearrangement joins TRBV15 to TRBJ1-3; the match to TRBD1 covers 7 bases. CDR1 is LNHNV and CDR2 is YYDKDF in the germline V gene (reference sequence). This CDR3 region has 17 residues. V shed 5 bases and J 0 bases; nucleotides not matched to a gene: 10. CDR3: CATSGRQGQSSGNTIYF. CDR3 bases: TGTGCCACCAGCGGACGACAGGGTCAGAGCTCTGGAAACACCATATATTTT.

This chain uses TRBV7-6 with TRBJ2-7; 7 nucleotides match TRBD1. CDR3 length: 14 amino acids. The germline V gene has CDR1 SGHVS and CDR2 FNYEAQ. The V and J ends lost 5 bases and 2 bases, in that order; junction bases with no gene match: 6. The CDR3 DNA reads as TGTGCCAGCAGCGCCTGGCAGGGGGCCTACGAGCAGTACTTC. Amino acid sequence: CASSAWQGAYEQYF.

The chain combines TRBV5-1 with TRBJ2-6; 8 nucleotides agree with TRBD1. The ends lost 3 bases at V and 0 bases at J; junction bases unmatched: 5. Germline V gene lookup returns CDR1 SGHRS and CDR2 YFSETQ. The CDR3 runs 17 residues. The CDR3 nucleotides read TGCGCCAGCAGCTCAGGACAGGGCCGCTCTGGGGCCAACGTCCTGACTTTC. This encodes CASSSGQGRSGANVLTF.

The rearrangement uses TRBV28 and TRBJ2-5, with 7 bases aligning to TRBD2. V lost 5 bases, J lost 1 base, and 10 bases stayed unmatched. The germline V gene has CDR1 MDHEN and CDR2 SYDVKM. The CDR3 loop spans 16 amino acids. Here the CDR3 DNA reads TGTGCCAGCAGTGGAAATATGGGGGGGAGCCAAGAGACCCAGTACTTC. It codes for CASSGNMGGSQETQYF.

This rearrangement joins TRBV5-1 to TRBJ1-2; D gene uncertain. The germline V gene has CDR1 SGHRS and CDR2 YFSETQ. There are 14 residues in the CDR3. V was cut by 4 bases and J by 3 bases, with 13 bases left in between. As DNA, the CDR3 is TGCGCCAGCAGCCTAGGAACAGTTTACTATGGCTACACCTTC. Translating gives CASSLGTVYYGYTF.

The CDR3 sequence: CASRRSHDRAQSNYGYTF. CDR3 nucleotides: TGTGCCAGCCGTCGCAGCCATGACAGGGCCCAGTCTAACTATGGCTACACCTTC. This rearrangement joins TRBV19 to TRBJ1-2; 7 bases agree with TRBD1. The V gene end was trimmed by 9 bases and the J gene end by 0 bases; junction bases not matched to a gene: 19. Germline CDR1 and CDR2: LNHDA and SQIVND (reference sequence). The CDR3 length is 18 residues.

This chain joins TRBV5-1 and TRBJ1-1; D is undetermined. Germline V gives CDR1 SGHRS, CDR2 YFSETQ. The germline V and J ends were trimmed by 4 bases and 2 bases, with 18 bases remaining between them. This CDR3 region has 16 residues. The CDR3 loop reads CASSLQPRNINTEAFF. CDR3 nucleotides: TGCGCCAGCAGCCTCCAACCCCGGAACATTAACACTGAAGCTTTCTTT.

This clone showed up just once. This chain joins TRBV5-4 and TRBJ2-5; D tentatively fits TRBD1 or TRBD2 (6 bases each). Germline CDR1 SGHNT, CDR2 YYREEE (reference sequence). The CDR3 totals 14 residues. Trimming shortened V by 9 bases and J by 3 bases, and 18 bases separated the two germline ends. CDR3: CATAFTGAEETQYF. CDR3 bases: TGTGCCACCGCCTTTACGGGGGCGGAAGAGACCCAGTACTTC.

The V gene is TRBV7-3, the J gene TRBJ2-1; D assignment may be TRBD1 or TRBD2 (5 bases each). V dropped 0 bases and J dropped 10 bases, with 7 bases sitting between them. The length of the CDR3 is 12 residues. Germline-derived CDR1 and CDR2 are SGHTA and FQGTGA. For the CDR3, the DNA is TGTGCCAGCAGCTTAACCGGGGCCGAGCAGTTCTTC. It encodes CASSLTGAEQFF.